Sequencing of this T cell receptor beta chain was carried out in a study of blood T cells in healthy people across ages. V was cut by 1 base and J by 6 bases, with 18 bases left in between. The CDR3 loop spans 16 amino acids. The germline V gene has CDR1 LGHDT and CDR2 YNNKEL (reference sequence). Primed by a sample-barcoded 5' primer and a J-beta primer mix, a second PCR proceeded for roughly 7 to 11 cycles. Via MiXCR, TCRdb re-called the 5' RACE reads, giving one row per CDR3 protein. The sample carries roughly 720,000 distinct CDR3 sequences, roughly 53% recorded once. The clonotype comes from a man older than 75 in good health. The chain couples TRBV3-1 to TRBJ2-5, with a tentative D call TRBD2 (5 bases). The sequenced material came from blood. As DNA, the CDR3 is TGTGCCAGCAGCCAAGTAAGATCCGTCCCCGGGAAGACCCAGTACTTC. Its protein product is CASSQVRSVPGKTQYF.